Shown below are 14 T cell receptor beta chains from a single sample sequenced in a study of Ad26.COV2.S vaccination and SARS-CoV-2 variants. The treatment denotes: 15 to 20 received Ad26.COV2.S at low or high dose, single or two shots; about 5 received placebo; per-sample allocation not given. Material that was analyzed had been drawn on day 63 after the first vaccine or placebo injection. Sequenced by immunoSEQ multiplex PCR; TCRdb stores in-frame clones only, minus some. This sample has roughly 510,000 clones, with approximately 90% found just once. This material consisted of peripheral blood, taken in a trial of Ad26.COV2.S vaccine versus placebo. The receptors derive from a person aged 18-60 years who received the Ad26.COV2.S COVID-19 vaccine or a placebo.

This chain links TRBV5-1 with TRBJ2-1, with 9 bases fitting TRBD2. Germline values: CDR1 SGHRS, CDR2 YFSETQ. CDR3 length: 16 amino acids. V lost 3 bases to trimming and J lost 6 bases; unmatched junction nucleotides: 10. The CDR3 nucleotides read TGCGCCAGCAGCTGGGCTTCTAGCGGGAATTTCAATGAGCAGTTCTTC. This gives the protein CASSWASSGNFNEQFF.

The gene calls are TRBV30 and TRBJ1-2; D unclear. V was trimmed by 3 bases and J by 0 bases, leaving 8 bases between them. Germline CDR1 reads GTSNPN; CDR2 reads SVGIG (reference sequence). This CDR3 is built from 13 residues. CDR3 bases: TGTGCCTGGAGGCGGGTAGCTAACTATGGCTACACCTTC. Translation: CAWRRVANYGYTF.

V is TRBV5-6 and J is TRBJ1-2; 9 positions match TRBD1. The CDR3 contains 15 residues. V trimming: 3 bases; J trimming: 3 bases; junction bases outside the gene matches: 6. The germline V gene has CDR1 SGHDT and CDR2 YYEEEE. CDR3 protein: CASSWTGEVDYGYTF. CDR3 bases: TGTGCCAGCAGCTGGACAGGGGAGGTCGACTATGGCTACACCTTC.

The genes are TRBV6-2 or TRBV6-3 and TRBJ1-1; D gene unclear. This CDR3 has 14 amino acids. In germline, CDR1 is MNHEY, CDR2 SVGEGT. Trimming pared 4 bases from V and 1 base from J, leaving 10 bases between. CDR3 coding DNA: TGTGCCAGCAGTTCTCGGGGATGGAACACTGAAGCTTTCTTT. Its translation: CASSSRGWNTEAFF.

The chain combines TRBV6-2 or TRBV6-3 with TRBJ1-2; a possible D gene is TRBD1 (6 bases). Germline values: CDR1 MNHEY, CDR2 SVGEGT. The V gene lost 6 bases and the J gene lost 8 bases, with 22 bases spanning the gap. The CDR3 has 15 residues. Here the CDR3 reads CASSLPVGRGNGYTF. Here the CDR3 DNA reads TGTGCCAGCAGCCTCCCGGTGGGCAGGGGTAACGGCTACACCTTC.

CDR3 sequence reads: CASSQTSYEQYF. Written as DNA, the CDR3 is TGTGCCAGCTCCCAGACTTCCTACGAGCAGTACTTC. The V and J genes are TRBV18 and TRBJ2-7, with D unresolved. Germline-derived CDR1 and CDR2 are KGHSH and LQKENI. Trimming removed 6 bases from V and 1 base from J, with 7 bases in between. This CDR3 contains 12 residues. Full variable domain (rest looked up from reference TRBV18 and TRBJ2-7): NAGVMQNPRHLVRRRGQEARLRCSPMKGHSHVYWYRQLPEEGLKFMVYLQKENIIDESGMPKERFSAEFPKEGPSILRIQQVVRGDSAAYFCASSQTSYEQYFGPGTRLTVT.

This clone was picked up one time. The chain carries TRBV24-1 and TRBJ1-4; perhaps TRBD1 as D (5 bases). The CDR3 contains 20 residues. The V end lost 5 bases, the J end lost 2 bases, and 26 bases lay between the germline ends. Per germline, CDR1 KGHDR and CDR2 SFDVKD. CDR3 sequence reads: CATSVGVLVIENETNEKLFF. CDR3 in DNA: TGTGCCACCAGTGTAGGGGTTTTGGTGATAGAGAATGAGACTAATGAAAAACTGTTTTTT.

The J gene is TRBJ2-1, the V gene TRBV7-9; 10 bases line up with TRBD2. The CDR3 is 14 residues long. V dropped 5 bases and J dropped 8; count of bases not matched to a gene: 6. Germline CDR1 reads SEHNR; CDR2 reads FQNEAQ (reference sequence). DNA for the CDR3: TGTGCCAGCAGCCCTCTGACTAGCGGGTATGAGCAGTTCTTC. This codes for CASSPLTSGYEQFF.

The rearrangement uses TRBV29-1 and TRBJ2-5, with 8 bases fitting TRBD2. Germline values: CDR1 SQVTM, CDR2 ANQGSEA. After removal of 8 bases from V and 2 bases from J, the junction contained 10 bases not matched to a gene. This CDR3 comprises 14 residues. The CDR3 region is CSYVPAGVQETQYF. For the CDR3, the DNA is TGCAGCTACGTCCCAGCGGGAGTACAAGAGACCCAGTACTTC.

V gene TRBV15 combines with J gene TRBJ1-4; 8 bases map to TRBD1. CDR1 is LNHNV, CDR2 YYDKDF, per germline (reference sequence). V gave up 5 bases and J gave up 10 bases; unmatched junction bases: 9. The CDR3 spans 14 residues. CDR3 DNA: TGTGCCACCAGCGGAACCGAGACAGGGGTAAAACTGTTTTTT. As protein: CATSGTETGVKLFF.

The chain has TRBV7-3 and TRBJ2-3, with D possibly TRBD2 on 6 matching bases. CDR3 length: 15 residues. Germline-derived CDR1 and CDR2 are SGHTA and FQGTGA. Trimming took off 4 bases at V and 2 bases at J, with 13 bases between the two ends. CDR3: CASSSLLAYTDTQYF. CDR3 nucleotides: TGTGCCAGCAGCTCCCTACTAGCCTACACAGATACGCAGTATTTT.

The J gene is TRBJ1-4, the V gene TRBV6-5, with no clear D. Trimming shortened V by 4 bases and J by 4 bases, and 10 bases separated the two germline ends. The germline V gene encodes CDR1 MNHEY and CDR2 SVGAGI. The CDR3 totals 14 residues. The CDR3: CASSSRQSNEKLFF. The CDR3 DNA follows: TGTGCCAGCAGTTCCCGGCAGAGTAATGAAAAACTGTTTTTT.

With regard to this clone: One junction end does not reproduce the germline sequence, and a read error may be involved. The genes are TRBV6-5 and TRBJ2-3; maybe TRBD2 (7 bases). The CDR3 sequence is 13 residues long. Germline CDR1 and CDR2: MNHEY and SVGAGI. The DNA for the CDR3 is TGTGTCAGCGGCCGGGGGGCAAAAGATCGGCAGTATTTT. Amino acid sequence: CVSGRGAKDRQYF.

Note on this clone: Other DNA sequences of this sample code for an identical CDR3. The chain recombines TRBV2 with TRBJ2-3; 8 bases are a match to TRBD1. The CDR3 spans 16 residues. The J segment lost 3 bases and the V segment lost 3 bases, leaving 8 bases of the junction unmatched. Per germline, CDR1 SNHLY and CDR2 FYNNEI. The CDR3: CASSEGRGRGTDTQYF. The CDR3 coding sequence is TGTGCCAGCAGTGAGGGCAGGGGGCGCGGGACAGATACGCAGTATTTT. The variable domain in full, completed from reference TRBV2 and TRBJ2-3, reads EPEVTQTPSHQVTQMGQEVILRCVPISNHLYFYWYRQILGQKVEFLVSFYNNEISEKSEIFDDQFSVERPDGSNFTLKIRSTKLEDSAMYFCASSEGRGRGTDTQYFGPGTRLTVL.